The source of this T cell receptor beta chain is a study of control samples from healthy donors and cancer patients. The germline V gene has CDR1 SGHTA and CDR2 FQGTGA. CDR3 length: 15 residues. Trimming at V came to 5 bases and at J to 1 base, leaving 6 bases not matched to a gene. The protocol was immunoSEQ multiplex PCR, while the TCRdb copy is restricted to in-frame clones and leaves out a portion. The data contain 54,000 or so clones, 90% to 95% of them singletons. The receptor comes from a man in his thirties or forties in good health. This chain links TRBV7-3 with TRBJ1-1; 8 bases are shared with TRBD1. The material sequenced was blood. The CDR3 loop is CASSTTGQGNTEAFF. The CDR3 nucleotides are TGTGCCAGCAGCACGACTGGACAGGGGAACACTGAAGCTTTCTTT.